These 19 T cell receptor beta chains came from one sample sequenced in a study of T cell repertoires in cytomegalovirus infection. One entry per CDR3 protein results from TCRdb running MiXCR on the reads. The sample holds 150,000 to 200,000 distinct CDR3 sequences, roughly 9.8% seen once. The sample consisted of PBMCs. These receptors were taken from a human donor in good health (CMV status not recorded). Some clones in this sample may be carry-over from other donors' samples.

In this sample, this clonotype turned up many times. V is TRBV11-2 and J is TRBJ1-5; D may be TRBD1 (5 bases). The germline gives CDR1 SGHAT, CDR2 FQNNGV. This CDR3 comprises 14 residues. The V end was cut by 1 base, the J end by 9 bases, with 13 bases between. The CDR3 loop reads CASSLGGGGWPQHF. CDR3 DNA: TGTGCCAGCAGCTTAGGTGGGGGAGGGTGGCCCCAGCATTTT.

A word on this clonotype: One end of the junction varies from germline; a read error may be responsible. The chain combines TRBV7-2 with TRBJ1-5; D call uncertain. This CDR3 region has 14 residues. Germline CDR1 SGHTA, CDR2 FQGNSA. CDR3 coding DNA: TGTGCCAGCAGCCCCTTTGCGGCAGGTCAGCACCAGCATTTT. As protein: CASSPFAAGQHQHF.

This clonotype was seen at least ten times. The V gene is TRBV10-3, the J gene TRBJ1-1, with D possibly TRBD1 on 5 matching bases. Germline-derived CDR1 and CDR2 are ENHRY and SYGVKD. The CDR3 runs 13 residues. The V end was cut by 2 bases, the J end by 5 bases, with 9 bases between. The CDR3 loop reads CAISENRGTEAFF. The CDR3 nucleotides are TGTGCCATCAGTGAGAATAGGGGAACTGAAGCTTTCTTT.

This clonotype has a handful of counts. The chain links TRBV19 to TRBJ2-1; the D gene is possibly TRBD2 (6 bases). V was trimmed by 3 bases and J by 5 bases, leaving 17 bases between them. This CDR3 is built from 16 residues. Germline CDR1 and CDR2: LNHDA and SQIVND (reference sequence). The chain's CDR3 is CASSIPGGTSNNEQFF. CDR3 DNA: TGTGCCAGTAGTATCCCCGGCGGGACCTCAAACAATGAGCAGTTCTTC. Supplemented by reference TRBV19 and TRBJ2-1, the full variable domain reads DGGITQSPKYLFRKEGQNVTLSCEQNLNHDAMYWYRQDPGQGLRLIYYSQIVNDFQKGDIAEGYSVSREKKESFPLTVTSAQKNPTAFYLCASSIPGGTSNNEQFFGPGTRLTVL.

This clonotype was seen many times. The chain combines TRBV7-2 with TRBJ2-5, with TRBD2 matching 15 bases. CDR1 SGHTA and CDR2 FQGNSA come from the germline V gene. The CDR3 covers 18 residues. J gave up 5 bases and V 4 bases, and 11 bases lay outside the gene matches. The CDR3 loop reads CASSSGGLAGGYMETQYF. CDR3 DNA sequence: TGTGCCAGCAGCTCAGGGGGACTAGCGGGGGGTTATATGGAGACCCAGTACTTC.

This clonotype has at least ten counts. The chain couples TRBV7-2 to TRBJ2-1, with 9 bases fitting TRBD1. This CDR3 comprises 17 residues. Germline values: CDR1 SGHTA, CDR2 FQGNSA. V lost 2 bases, J lost 9 bases, and 14 bases stayed unmatched. The CDR3 DNA reads TGTGCCAGCAGCTTACTACCTGGGACAGGGACATTAGGTGAGCAGTTCTTC. Its protein product is CASSLLPGTGTLGEQFF. Combining the CDR3 with reference TRBV7-2 and TRBJ2-1 gives the whole variable domain GAGVSQSPSNKVTEKGKDVELRCDPISGHTALYWYRQSLGQGLEFLIYFQGNSAPDKSGLPSDRFSAERTGGSVSTLTIQRTQQEDSAVYLCASSLLPGTGTLGEQFFGPGTRLTVL.

This clonotype was seen at least ten times. V gene TRBV4-1 combines with J gene TRBJ2-2; 7 bases line up with TRBD2. Germline-derived CDR1 and CDR2 are MGHRA and YSYEKL. This CDR3 is built from 16 residues. With 5 bases clipped from V and 5 bases from J, the junction kept 11 bases outside the gene matches. CDR3 amino acids: CASSFRAGPGTGELFF. DNA of the CDR3: TGCGCCAGCAGCTTCCGAGCGGGACCAGGTACCGGGGAGCTGTTTTTT.

This clonotype ranks as medium-sized. The chain joins TRBV7-2 to TRBJ1-4; D gene unclear. The CDR3 length is 16 residues. CDR1 and CDR2 from the germline V gene are SGHTA and FQGNSA. Trimming pared 6 bases from V and 7 bases from J, leaving 21 bases between. The CDR3 region has the DNA TGTGCCAGCAGTCTAGCGCGCCAGGCCGGGAGTGAAAAACTGTTTTTT. Protein sequence: CASSLARQAGSEKLFF.

The chain recombines TRBV24-1 with TRBJ1-1; 7 positions agree with TRBD1. The V and J ends lost 2 bases and 13 bases, in that order; junction bases with no gene match: 3. The CDR3 runs 11 residues. Germline V CDR1 and CDR2: KGHDR, SFDVKD. CDR3 in amino acids: CATSDSGQVFF. For the CDR3, the DNA is TGTGCCACCAGTGATTCCGGACAGGTTTTCTTT.

This clonotype occurred a few times. V and J are TRBV19 and TRBJ1-1; 7 nucleotides match TRBD1. There are 15 residues in the CDR3. From germline, CDR1 is LNHDA and CDR2 SQIVND (reference sequence). V trimming: 4 bases; J trimming: 0 bases; junction bases outside the gene matches: 5. CDR3 DNA: TGTGCCAGTAGTAATACAGGGGAGGTGAACACTGAAGCTTTCTTT. Translated: CASSNTGEVNTEAFF. Combining the CDR3 with reference TRBV19 and TRBJ1-1 gives the whole variable domain DGGITQSPKYLFRKEGQNVTLSCEQNLNHDAMYWYRQDPGQGLRLIYYSQIVNDFQKGDIAEGYSVSREKKESFPLTVTSAQKNPTAFYLCASSNTGEVNTEAFFGQGTRLTVV.

This clonotype was seen a few times. The chain recombines TRBV7-2 with TRBJ2-7, with TRBD1 matching over 10 bases. V shed 6 bases and J 6 bases; nucleotides not matched to a gene: 11. The CDR3 length is 15 residues. The V gene's germline CDR1 is SGHTA and CDR2 FQGNSA. CDR3 DNA: TGTGCCAGCAGTATTTTTTCGGACAGGGGGTCCGAGCAGTACTTC. This sequence encodes CASSIFSDRGSEQYF. Full variable domain (rest looked up from reference TRBV7-2 and TRBJ2-7): GAGVSQSPSNKVTEKGKDVELRCDPISGHTALYWYRQSLGQGLEFLIYFQGNSAPDKSGLPSDRFSAERTGGSVSTLTIQRTQQEDSAVYLCASSIFSDRGSEQYFGPGTRLTVT.

This clonotype was observed many times. The chain has TRBV6-2 or TRBV6-3 and TRBJ1-1, with D possibly being TRBD1 (5 bases). V gave up 1 base and J gave up 1 base, with 13 bases separating them. The CDR3 loop spans 16 amino acids. The germline V gene encodes CDR1 MNHEY and CDR2 SVGEGT. This CDR3 reads CASSYFPTGANTEAFF. CDR3 DNA: TGTGCCAGCAGTTACTTTCCCACAGGAGCGAACACTGAAGCTTTCTTT.

This clonotype was detected a few times. The rearrangement uses TRBV20-1 and TRBJ1-5; 7 bases fit TRBD1. CDR3 size: 14 residues. V shed 0 bases, J shed 4 bases, and the junction held 3 bases outside the gene matches. Germline assignment: CDR1 DFQATT and CDR2 SNEGSKA (reference sequence). CDR3 in DNA: TGCAGTGCTAGAGAAGACAGGGAGAATCAGCCCCAGCATTTT. It specifies CSAREDRENQPQHF.

There are a few counts of this clonotype. The V and J genes are TRBV6-1 and TRBJ2-1; the match to TRBD2 covers 10 bases. CDR3 length: 18 amino acids. The ends lost 3 bases at V and 3 bases at J; junction bases unmatched: 11. Germline values: CDR1 MNHNS, CDR2 SASEGT. CDR3 sequence reads: CASSDHVAGGPVYNEQFF. In DNA, the CDR3 is TGTGCCAGCAGTGACCATGTAGCGGGAGGACCAGTCTACAATGAGCAGTTCTTC.

V gene TRBV20-1 combines with J gene TRBJ2-5; the D is unclear. The CDR3 totals 11 residues. Trimming shortened V by 6 bases and J by 4 bases, and 9 bases separated the two germline ends. CDR1 is DFQATT, CDR2 SNEGSKA, per germline (reference sequence). The CDR3 DNA is TGCAGTGCCGCGACCCCAGAGACCCAGTACTTC. It is translated as CSAATPETQYF.

This clonotype has at least ten counts. The CDR3: CSAEQGAAYNEQFF. CDR3 DNA sequence: TGCAGTGCTGAACAGGGGGCAGCTTACAATGAGCAGTTCTTC. The chain has TRBV20-1 and TRBJ2-1; 9 nucleotides align to TRBD1. After removal of 5 bases from V and 4 bases from J, the junction contained 6 bases not matched to a gene. CDR3 length: 14 residues. Germline CDR1 reads DFQATT; CDR2 reads SNEGSKA (reference sequence).

Many counts were recorded for this clonotype. This chain connects TRBV20-1 to TRBJ2-5, with D unclear. The V gene lost 0 bases and the J gene lost 4 bases, with 9 bases spanning the gap. Germline CDR1 and CDR2: DFQATT and SNEGSKA (reference sequence). This CDR3 is 13 amino acids long. CDR3 region: CSARDGIRETQYF. CDR3 nucleotide sequence: TGCAGTGCTAGAGATGGGATACGAGAGACCCAGTACTTC.

There are many counts of this clonotype. The chain employs TRBV7-2 and TRBJ1-1; D uncertain. CDR3 size: 13 residues. V was clipped by 1 base and J by 3 bases, with 6 bases between them. Per germline, CDR1 SGHTA and CDR2 FQGNSA. This CDR3 is CASSLGQYTEAFF. Here the CDR3 DNA reads TGTGCCAGCAGCTTAGGGCAGTACACTGAAGCTTTCTTT.

The table lists this clonotype with many counts. The gene calls are TRBV28 and TRBJ1-6, with 12 bases lining up with TRBD1. The germline CDR1 and CDR2 sequences are MDHEN and SYDVKM. This CDR3 is 21 amino acids long. After removal of 5 bases from V and 6 bases from J, the junction contained 20 bases not matched to a gene. The CDR3, as DNA: TGTGCCAGCAGTGCCATTGCCGGGACAGGGGGCTTGTGGGCGCCTAATTCACCCCTCCACTTT. Residues: CASSAIAGTGGLWAPNSPLHF.